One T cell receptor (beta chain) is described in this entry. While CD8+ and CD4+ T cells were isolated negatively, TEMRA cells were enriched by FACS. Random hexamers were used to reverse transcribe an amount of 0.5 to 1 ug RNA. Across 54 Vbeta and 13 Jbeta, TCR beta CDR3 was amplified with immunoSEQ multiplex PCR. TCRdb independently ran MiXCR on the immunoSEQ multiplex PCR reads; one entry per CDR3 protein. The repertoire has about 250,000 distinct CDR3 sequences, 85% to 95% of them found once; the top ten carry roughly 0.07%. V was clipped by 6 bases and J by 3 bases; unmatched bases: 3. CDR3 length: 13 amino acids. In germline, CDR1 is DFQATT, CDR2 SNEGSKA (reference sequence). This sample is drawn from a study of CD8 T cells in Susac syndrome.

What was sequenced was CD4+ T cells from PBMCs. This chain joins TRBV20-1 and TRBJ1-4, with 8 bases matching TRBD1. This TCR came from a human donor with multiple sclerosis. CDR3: CSAPGQANEKLFF. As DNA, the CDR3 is TGCAGTGCCCCGGGACAGGCTAATGAAAAACTGTTTTTT.